This is a list of T cell receptor beta chains from one sample in a study of shared clonotypes between healthy human individuals. Some clones are missing from TCRdb's copy, which holds only in-frame ones; the method was immunoSEQ multiplex PCR. The sample has millions of clones; about 92% are singletons. The sample comprised naive CD4+ T cells from PBMCs. The origin of the receptors is a young man in good health. Some clones in this sample may be carry-over from other donors' samples. Each CDR3 is given with its conserved first and last residue. The D gene is left open where the match is weak.

v_call,j_call,d_call,cdr3_aa
TRBV9,TRBJ1-2,-,CASSAATADYGYTF
TRBV28,TRBJ1-1,-,CASSSPRGAREMTEAFF
TRBV6-1,TRBJ2-7,-,CASSELYSEQYF
TRBV18,TRBJ2-3,-,CASSPVSDTQYF
TRBV11-2,TRBJ2-1,TRBD2,CASSPIHEREGREQFF
TRBV10-3,TRBJ2-1,-,CAISESPYNEQFF
TRBV19,TRBJ2-3,TRBD1,CASSMTRGQGTWTQYF
TRBV4-1,TRBJ2-1,-,CASSQVVGGPVGNEQFF
TRBV19,TRBJ2-7,-,CASSYREVPYEQYF
TRBV5-5,TRBJ1-4,TRBD1,CASSLGQGNEKLFF
TRBV10-3,TRBJ2-3,-,CAISEGRQSTDTQYF
TRBV5-5,TRBJ1-2,-,CASSLATGDYGYTF
TRBV5-7,TRBJ2-7,-,CATPRASSYEQYF
TRBV5-5,TRBJ2-7,-,CASSLDGGLQQYF
TRBV4-2,TRBJ2-7,-,CASSLETGTTSYEQYF
TRBV6-5,TRBJ2-3,-,CASRDGPGDTQYF
TRBV21-1,TRBJ2-7,-,CASPIKERYEQYF
TRBV6-5,TRBJ2-1,-,CASRDAAVGNEQFF
TRBV27,TRBJ2-2,-,CASSFLARTNTGELFF
TRBV7-3,TRBJ2-6,-,CASSPHVGANVLTF
TRBV5-1,TRBJ1-1,-,CASSFPPSDMAFF
TRBV19,TRBJ2-1,-,CASRSSYNEQFF
TRBV6-1,TRBJ1-2,-,CASREISHYGYTF
TRBV18,TRBJ1-5,-,CASSTRLQGPKGQPQHF
TRBV25-1,TRBJ1-2,TRBD1,CASSGAGTALGYTF
TRBV5-1,TRBJ2-7,-,CASSPGGVASYEQYF
TRBV7-9,TRBJ2-1,-,CASSLTGDNEQFF
TRBV5-7,TRBJ2-7,TRBD1,CASSLWGQGSEQYF
TRBV29-1,TRBJ2-3,TRBD2,CSVHLAGWDTDTQYF
TRBV30,TRBJ2-1,-,CAWTPEREQFF
TRBV7-9,TRBJ1-2,-,CASSLLSTGSYGYTF
TRBV15,TRBJ2-1,TRBD1,CATSRRGTGAFSSYNEQFF
TRBV25-1,TRBJ2-1,-,CASSEYRQANNEQFF
TRBV5-1,TRBJ2-3,-,CASSLAQKTSTDTQYF
TRBV30,TRBJ2-2,TRBD1,CAWRPGEQGAVGELFF
TRBV18,TRBJ2-7,TRBD2,CASSPGTSGNEQYF
TRBV5-5,TRBJ1-5,-,CASSPRSPGSNQPQHF
TRBV28,TRBJ2-7,-,CATTWGSVDEQYF
TRBV2,TRBJ1-6,TRBD1,CASSQQGARSPLHF
TRBV28,TRBJ2-1,-,CASSADAWMQFF
TRBV28,TRBJ1-6,-,CASGNRVGARANSPLHF
TRBV28,TRBJ1-1,-,CASSLPGATYTEAFF
TRBV10-1,TRBJ1-4,-,CASSDQRGKLFF
TRBV28,TRBJ1-2,TRBD1,CASSLGPGTVYGYTF
TRBV2,TRBJ1-4,-,CASKEGKEKLFF
TRBV7-2,TRBJ1-1,-,CASTIQQGYGFF
TRBV5-4,TRBJ1-1,TRBD1,CASSLGQGGTEAFF
TRBV30,TRBJ2-7,-,CAWSVRWGGEQYF
TRBV18,TRBJ1-1,-,CASSPAGTNTEAFF
TRBV2,TRBJ1-1,-,CASSVGIGEAFF
TRBV5-1,TRBJ2-5,TRBD1,CASSLPTGGKEETQYF
TRBV11-2,TRBJ2-1,TRBD1,CASSFGQAAYNEQFF
TRBV19,TRBJ1-5,TRBD1,CASSTLQGTQPQHF
TRBV29-1,TRBJ2-1,-,CSVSSGAEQFF
TRBV19,TRBJ2-3,TRBD2,CASSRGLAGTDTQYF